The clone carrying this T cell receptor (beta chain) was detected only a few times. What it binds is not known. In alopecia areata patients, both lesional scalp punch biopsies and peripheral blood were collected. CD4+ and CD8+ T cells were sorted from PBMCs stained for CD3, CD4 and CD8. The entry originates in a study of CD8+ T cells in alopecia areata. This CDR3 comprises 13 residues. The V end lost 6 bases, the J end lost 1 base, and 8 bases lay between the germline ends. Germline CDR1 reads MDHEN; CDR2 reads SYDVKM. General study findings and limits: Especially in alopecia totalis/universalis, lesional scalp showed greater clonality than normal scalp did.

Reverse transcribed after extraction, RNA yielded cDNA as the sequencing template. Some clones are missing from TCRdb's copy, which holds only in-frame ones; the method was immunoSEQ multiplex PCR. The sample contains some 99,000 clones, around two fifths of which appear only once. This receptor was identified in a human donor with alopecia areata. The gene calls are TRBV28 and TRBJ2-3; a weak D match, TRBD1 (5 bases). Sample: CD4+ T cells sorted from blood. CDR3: CASRTQGTDTQYF. As DNA, the CDR3 is TGTGCCAGCAGGACACAGGGCACAGATACGCAGTATTTT.